Described below is a single T cell receptor (beta chain) sequence and its context. This sample is part of a study of shared clonotypes between healthy human individuals. Profiled with immunoSEQ multiplex PCR; TCRdb holds only in-frame clones, not every one. The sample lists about 2 million clones, 90% to 95% occurring once. CDR1 and CDR2 from the germline V gene are SGDLS and YYNGEE. CDR3 length equals 18 residues. The trim removed 3 bases at V and 6 bases at J, leaving 17 bases unmatched. The chain has TRBV9 and TRBJ2-2; 7 bases map to TRBD1. The origin of this receptor is a man aged 18-30 years in good health. Material: naive CD4+ T cells sorted from blood. Noted subset: CD45RA+ positively selected. The CDR3 loop is CASSGKTDRDSWAGELFF. Here the CDR3 DNA reads TGTGCCAGCAGCGGCAAGACTGACAGGGATTCATGGGCCGGGGAGCTGTTTTTT. Complete variable domain (other parts from reference TRBV9 and TRBJ2-2): DSGVTQTPKHLITATGQRVTLRCSPRSGDLSVYWYQQSLDQGLQFLIQYYNGEERAKGNILERFSAQQFPDLHSELNLSSLELGDSALYFCASSGKTDRDSWAGELFFGEGSRLTVL.